Listed below are T cell receptor beta chains from one sample, sequenced in a study of cytomegalovirus exposure and HLA in healthy donors. Measured with immunoSEQ multiplex PCR; TCRdb has only the in-frame clones, and not every one. In the table there are nearly 110,000 clones, less than 90% of which are singletons. Sequencing used PBMCs. The receptor set was obtained from a woman aged 18 to 35 in good health and CMV-seropositive. Both conserved end residues are part of each CDR3. D genes are given only for firm matches.

cdr3_length: 14
v_call: TRBV19
d_call: -
cdr3_aa: CASSILPGDTEAFF

cdr3_length: 15
v_call: TRBV6-5
d_call: TRBD1
cdr3_aa: CASSYRDSPTDTQYF

cdr3_length: 16
v_call: TRBV7-6
d_call: -
cdr3_aa: CASSRVQGPRKETQYF

cdr3_length: 16
v_call: TRBV28
d_call: TRBD1
cdr3_aa: CASSLKDRGSNQPQHF

cdr3_length: 15
v_call: TRBV19
d_call: -
cdr3_aa: CASRPSLGSNQPQHF

cdr3_length: 15
v_call: TRBV4-1
d_call: TRBD1
cdr3_aa: CASSQEYRGRNEQFF

cdr3_length: 16
v_call: TRBV7-8
d_call: -
cdr3_aa: CASRPDDSLSGNTIYF

cdr3_length: 16
v_call: TRBV19
d_call: -
cdr3_aa: CASSSGQLQSGNTIYF

cdr3_length: 17
v_call: TRBV13
d_call: TRBD2
cdr3_aa: CASRRLAGELITDTQYF

cdr3_length: 15
v_call: TRBV11-2
d_call: TRBD1
cdr3_aa: CASSLETGGTDTQYF

cdr3_length: 16
v_call: TRBV11-1
d_call: TRBD2
cdr3_aa: CASSAALAAKLYEQYF

cdr3_length: 16
v_call: TRBV25-1
d_call: -
cdr3_aa: CASSDSWEGSGNTIYF

cdr3_length: 15
v_call: TRBV4-1
d_call: TRBD1
cdr3_aa: CASSQGTGGGDTQYF

cdr3_length: 14
v_call: TRBV27
d_call: TRBD1
cdr3_aa: CASRTGGEVLGYTF

cdr3_length: 14
v_call: TRBV27
d_call: TRBD2
cdr3_aa: CASRRGRNTGELFF

cdr3_length: 14
v_call: TRBV7-9
d_call: TRBD1
cdr3_aa: CASSSQGADSPLHF

cdr3_length: 15
v_call: TRBV19
d_call: -
cdr3_aa: CASSIRTVSNQPQHF

cdr3_length: 14
v_call: TRBV6-1
d_call: TRBD1
cdr3_aa: CAVPPGQGNTEAFF

cdr3_length: 15
v_call: TRBV6-5
d_call: TRBD1
cdr3_aa: CASSYSRGRTDTQYF

cdr3_length: 13
v_call: TRBV28
d_call: -
cdr3_aa: CASRKQGVDIQYF

cdr3_length: 14
v_call: TRBV29-1
d_call: TRBD1
cdr3_aa: CSVFDRVGTDTQYF

cdr3_length: 14
v_call: TRBV10-3
d_call: TRBD2
cdr3_aa: CAIRGTSGYNEQFF

cdr3_length: 14
v_call: TRBV27
d_call: TRBD1
cdr3_aa: CASRRTGGDYEQYF

cdr3_length: 13
v_call: TRBV28
d_call: -
cdr3_aa: CASGTGSGNTIYF

cdr3_length: 17
v_call: TRBV11-2
d_call: TRBD1
cdr3_aa: CASSPTPDRPPAYGYTF

cdr3_length: 16
v_call: TRBV6-5
d_call: TRBD2
cdr3_aa: CASSYSGGGNQETQYF

cdr3_length: 13
v_call: TRBV28
d_call: -
cdr3_aa: CASTRQNTGELFF

cdr3_length: 16
v_call: TRBV6-4
d_call: -
cdr3_aa: CASSYRDRSSTDTQYF

cdr3_length: 13
v_call: TRBV4-1
d_call: -
cdr3_aa: CASSPPQTDTQYF

cdr3_length: 18
v_call: TRBV5-6
d_call: -
cdr3_aa: CASSPGIGLSSGANVLTF

cdr3_length: 15
v_call: TRBV5-1
d_call: -
cdr3_aa: CASRSGEAGANVLTF

cdr3_length: 14
v_call: TRBV7-9
d_call: TRBD1
cdr3_aa: CASSSQGLRTEAFF

cdr3_length: 18
v_call: TRBV5-1
d_call: -
cdr3_aa: CASSLVRSDGVAMDSGTF

cdr3_length: 14
v_call: TRBV28
d_call: -
cdr3_aa: CASVDSASSYEQYF

cdr3_length: 15
v_call: TRBV7-8
d_call: -
cdr3_aa: CASSRYQGPSQPQHF

cdr3_length: 13
v_call: TRBV28
d_call: TRBD1
cdr3_aa: CASRLTGGDGYTF

cdr3_length: 15
v_call: TRBV5-5
d_call: TRBD1
cdr3_aa: CASSLGDRMNTEAFF

cdr3_length: 11
v_call: TRBV6-5
d_call: -
cdr3_aa: CASSSSYGYTF

cdr3_length: 16
v_call: TRBV7-2
d_call: TRBD1
cdr3_aa: CASSSSTGASNQPQHF

cdr3_length: 13
v_call: TRBV7-9
d_call: -
cdr3_aa: CASSLDSAETQYF

cdr3_length: 14
v_call: TRBV9
d_call: -
cdr3_aa: CASSVTVNTGELFF

cdr3_length: 16
v_call: TRBV5-6
d_call: -
cdr3_aa: CASSLDRRGNTGELFF

cdr3_length: 13
v_call: TRBV6-1
d_call: -
cdr3_aa: CASRRDSLYGYTF

cdr3_length: 14
v_call: TRBV18
d_call: -
cdr3_aa: CASSPTRGEEKLFF

cdr3_length: 13
v_call: TRBV5-4
d_call: -
cdr3_aa: CASSLGQQETQYF

cdr3_length: 16
v_call: TRBV7-8
d_call: TRBD2
cdr3_aa: CASSPTSGGDINIQYF

cdr3_length: 14
v_call: TRBV6-5
d_call: -
cdr3_aa: CASSSGESTGELFF

cdr3_length: 15
v_call: TRBV9
d_call: -
cdr3_aa: CASSVDQAPGNTIYF

cdr3_length: 14
v_call: TRBV4-3
d_call: -
cdr3_aa: CASSPGLSNQPQHF

cdr3_length: 12
v_call: TRBV28
d_call: -
cdr3_aa: CASRQGRLEAFF

cdr3_length: 13
v_call: TRBV6-1
d_call: -
cdr3_aa: CASRGAPHYEQYF

cdr3_length: 13
v_call: TRBV14
d_call: -
cdr3_aa: CASSQGAENEQFF

cdr3_length: 16
v_call: TRBV9
d_call: TRBD1
cdr3_aa: CASSVTEDRLNTEAFF

cdr3_length: 14
v_call: TRBV4-3
d_call: TRBD1
cdr3_aa: CASSPGTGGYGYTF

cdr3_length: 14
v_call: TRBV7-9
d_call: TRBD1
cdr3_aa: CASSLTGGGYGYTF

cdr3_length: 14
v_call: TRBV28
d_call: -
cdr3_aa: CASRETGQLYEQYF

cdr3_length: 14
v_call: TRBV21-1
d_call: -
cdr3_aa: CASSRKNFYGGYTF

cdr3_length: 14
v_call: TRBV6-5
d_call: TRBD1
cdr3_aa: CASSYDRGRETQYF